The 29 T cell receptor beta chains in this list originate from one sample, sequenced in a study of blood T cell repertoires in COVID-19. Measured with immunoSEQ multiplex PCR; TCRdb has only the in-frame clones, and not every one. This table holds roughly 250,000 clones, about nine tenths found once. Sequenced: PBMCs or T cells enriched from blood (not recorded which). Receptor source: a woman aged 40 to 50 with acute COVID-19.

There are a few counts of this clone. V is TRBV6-2 or TRBV6-3 and J is TRBJ2-7, with 12 bases aligning to TRBD2. The length of the CDR3 is 18 residues. Germline V gene data show CDR1 as MNHEY and CDR2 as SVGEGT. J lost 3 bases, V lost 1 base, and 10 bases had no gene match. CDR3 region: CASSYLTSGRRRGYEQYF. CDR3 bases: TGTGCCAGCAGTTACTTGACTAGCGGGAGAAGAAGGGGCTACGAGCAGTACTTC.

This chain connects TRBV19 to TRBJ1-5, with 8 positions matching TRBD1. The CDR3 length is 16 residues. Germline CDR1 is LNHDA and CDR2 is SQIVND (reference sequence). The V segment lost 3 bases and the J segment 0 bases; nucleotides outside the gene matches: 4. CDR3 sequence reads: CASSIRGRDSNQPQHF. Here the CDR3 DNA reads TGTGCCAGTAGTATCAGGGGGCGTGATAGCAATCAGCCCCAGCATTTT.

This chain links TRBV11-2 with TRBJ2-3; D remains ambiguous. Trimming shortened V by 3 bases and J by 6 bases, and 13 bases separated the two germline ends. The CDR3 spans 14 residues. Germline V gene data show CDR1 as SGHAT and CDR2 as FQNNGV. The chain's CDR3 is CASSFELRTDTQYF. The CDR3 DNA reads as TGTGCCAGCAGCTTCGAACTACGTACGGATACGCAGTATTTT.

This clone was counted ten times or more. The chain has TRBV4-1 and TRBJ2-1, with D perhaps matching TRBD2 (7 bases). The CDR3 totals 13 residues. Germline assignment: CDR1 MGHRA and CDR2 YSYEKL. Trimming removed 4 bases at V and 7 bases at J, with 11 bases between. CDR3 in amino acids: CASSRGGLNEQFF. CDR3 in DNA: TGCGCCAGCAGCCGGGGGGGCCTGAATGAGCAGTTCTTC.

V gene TRBV7-3 combines with J gene TRBJ2-6, with unresolved D. There are 14 residues in the CDR3. The germline V gene encodes CDR1 SGHTA and CDR2 FQGTGA. The ends were cut back, 1 base at V and 2 bases at J, with 3 bases in the middle. The CDR3 loop reads CASSLIAGANVLTF. CDR3 in DNA: TGTGCCAGCAGCTTAATAGCTGGGGCCAACGTCCTGACTTTC.

The chain combines TRBV29-1 with TRBJ2-5, with D possibly being TRBD1 (5 bases). Germline V gene lookup returns CDR1 SQVTM and CDR2 ANQGSEA. The V end was cut by 5 bases, the J end by 1 base, with 8 bases between. The CDR3 is made up of 12 amino acids. In DNA form, the CDR3 reads TGCAGCGTTTCAGGGTTCCAAGAGACCCAGTACTTC. Its protein is CSVSGFQETQYF.

This sequence joins TRBV5-6 and TRBJ2-3; D is perhaps TRBD1 (5 bases). The CDR3 covers 13 residues. V was pared by 2 bases and J by 4 bases, with 8 bases between. Germline CDR1 SGHDT, CDR2 YYEEEE. The CDR3 loop reads CASSLGAADTQYF. The DNA for the CDR3 is TGTGCCAGCAGCTTAGGGGCGGCAGATACGCAGTATTTT. Full variable domain (missing parts from reference TRBV5-6 and TRBJ2-3): DAGVTQSPTHLIKTRGQQVTLRCSPKSGHDTVSWYQQALGQGPQFIFQYYEEEERQRGNFPDRFSGHQFPNYSSELNVNALLLGDSALYLCASSLGAADTQYFGPGTRLTVL.

The chain uses TRBV11-2 and TRBJ1-4, with 10 bases aligning to TRBD1. V was pared by 3 bases and J by 8 bases, with 3 bases of the junction left unmatched. Germline CDR1 SGHAT, CDR2 FQNNGV. The CDR3 consists of 14 residues. The CDR3 is CASSLGQGKEKLFF. The CDR3 coding sequence is TGTGCCAGCAGCTTGGGACAGGGGAAAGAAAAACTGTTTTTT.

The CDR3 coding sequence is TGTGCCAGCAGCCCCATGACAGGGCGCACTGAAGCTTTCTTT. Its protein is CASSPMTGRTEAFF. The chain uses TRBV7-2 and TRBJ1-1; 7 nucleotides align to TRBD1. The trim removed 5 bases at V and 4 bases at J, leaving 7 bases unmatched. Germline V gives CDR1 SGHTA, CDR2 FQGNSA. The CDR3 is made up of 14 amino acids.

This chain links TRBV28 with TRBJ2-7, with a weak D call TRBD1 (6 bases). V was pared by 5 bases and J by 6 bases, with 11 bases between. CDR3 length equals 12 residues. Germline V gene lookup returns CDR1 MDHEN and CDR2 SYDVKM. The chain's CDR3 is CASSLQGSEQYF. As DNA, the CDR3 is TGTGCCAGCAGTCTGCAGGGGAGCGAGCAGTACTTC.

V usage is TRBV18 and J usage is TRBJ2-5; D is uncertain. Germline-derived CDR1 and CDR2 are KGHSH and LQKENI. The germline V and J ends were trimmed by 5 bases and 1 base, with 5 bases remaining between them. The CDR3 runs to 12 residues. CDR3 coding DNA: TGTGCCAGCTCATACACCCAAGAGACCCAGTACTTC. Protein product: CASSYTQETQYF.

V is TRBV28 and J is TRBJ2-3; 7 bases match TRBD2. Germline CDR1 reads MDHEN; CDR2 reads SYDVKM. V lost 11 bases to trimming and J lost 2 bases; unmatched junction nucleotides: 10. The CDR3 totals 14 residues. CDR3 nucleotide sequence: TGTGCCCACGACGGGGGGAACATCACAGATACGCAGTATTTT. It yields the protein CAHDGGNITDTQYF. Together with reference TRBV28 and TRBJ2-3, the CDR3 gives the full variable domain: DVKVTQSSRYLVKRTGEKVFLECVQDMDHENMFWYRQDPGLGLRLIYFSYDVKMKEKGDIPEGYSVSREKKERFSLILESASTNQTSMYLCAHDGGNITDTQYFGPGTRLTVL.

This chain connects TRBV18 to TRBJ1-1; possibly TRBD1 for D (5 bases). Germline V gene sequence: CDR1 KGHSH, CDR2 LQKENI. Trimming shortened V by 2 bases and J by 7 bases, and 11 bases separated the two germline ends. This CDR3 is 13 amino acids long. CDR3 in DNA: TGTGCCAGCTCACCATGGGGCTCTGGTGAAGCTTTCTTT. Its protein product is CASSPWGSGEAFF.

CDR3 DNA: TGCGCCAGCAGGCCTGCGTCTGGGGCCAACGTCCTGACTTTC. Translation gives CASRPASGANVLTF. V usage is TRBV5-1 and J usage is TRBJ2-6; D is uncertain. Germline V CDR1 and CDR2: SGHRS, YFSETQ. The CDR3 runs to 14 residues. V lost 5 bases and J lost 1, with 7 bases in between.

The V gene is TRBV2, the J gene TRBJ2-5; tentative D call: TRBD1 (5 bases). CDR1 and CDR2 from the germline V gene are SNHLY and FYNNEI. The CDR3 spans 13 residues. V was pared by 5 bases and J by 2 bases, with 9 bases between. The CDR3 spells CASSKDIQETQYF. CDR3 DNA: TGTGCCAGCAGTAAGGACATACAAGAGACCCAGTACTTC.

The chain combines TRBV18 with TRBJ1-2; no clear D. The length of the CDR3 is 13 residues. V was cut by 0 bases and J by 4 bases, with 6 bases left in between. Germline V gene data show CDR1 as KGHSH and CDR2 as LQKENI. Here the CDR3 reads CASSPPTGYGYTF. Written as DNA, the CDR3 is TGTGCCAGCTCACCACCCACGGGCTATGGCTACACCTTC.

The chain recombines TRBV18 with TRBJ2-5; possibly TRBD2 for D (5 bases). The V end lost 3 bases, the J end lost 5 bases, and 16 bases lay between the germline ends. CDR1 and CDR2 (germline): KGHSH, LQKENI. The CDR3 is made up of 15 amino acids. This CDR3 reads CASSPGPIPGETQYF. The CDR3 coding sequence is TGTGCCAGCTCACCGGGCCCAATTCCGGGGGAGACCCAGTACTTC.

The rearrangement links TRBV11-2 to TRBJ2-7; 11 bases are shared with TRBD2. The CDR3 extends over 14 amino acids. The germline V gene encodes CDR1 SGHAT and CDR2 FQNNGV. The ends lost 1 base at V and 4 bases at J; junction bases unmatched: 0. This CDR3 is CASSLGLAGYEQYF. The CDR3 DNA reads as TGTGCCAGCAGCTTAGGACTAGCGGGATACGAGCAGTACTTC. Full variable domain (missing parts from reference TRBV11-2 and TRBJ2-7): EAGVAQSPRYKIIEKRQSVAFWCNPISGHATLYWYQQILGQGPKLLIQFQNNGVVDDSQLPKDRFSAERLKGVDSTLKIQPAKLEDSAVYLCASSLGLAGYEQYFGPGTRLTVT.

The chain links TRBV4-1 to TRBJ1-4; D ambiguous. Trimming shortened V by 0 bases and J by 5 bases, and 7 bases separated the two germline ends. This CDR3 is built from 14 residues. The germline CDR1 and CDR2 sequences are MGHRA and YSYEKL. The CDR3 reads CASSQDGLNEKLFF. The CDR3, as DNA: TGCGCCAGCAGCCAAGACGGACTCAATGAAAAACTGTTTTTT.

The V call is TRBV5-5, the J call TRBJ2-1; 8 nucleotides align to TRBD1. Germline CDR1 SGHKS, CDR2 YYEKEE (reference sequence). This CDR3 is 14 amino acids long. V lost 0 bases and J lost 9; bases outside the gene matches: 5. The CDR3 here is CASSLVQGAPEQFF. As DNA, the CDR3 is TGTGCCAGCAGCTTGGTTCAGGGGGCCCCTGAGCAGTTCTTC.

V is TRBV10-1 and J is TRBJ2-7; TRBD1 aligns across 7 bases. This CDR3 region has 18 residues. Germline lookup yields CDR1 WNHNN and CDR2 SYGVQD (reference sequence). V was clipped by 6 bases and J by 4 bases; unmatched bases: 21. The DNA for the CDR3 is TGCGCCAGCAGGCACGACCCAAATTACAGGGGTCGGTGGTACGAGCAGTACTTC. It translates to CASRHDPNYRGRWYEQYF.

This rearrangement joins TRBV7-8 to TRBJ2-7, with 7 nucleotides matching TRBD2. Losses at the gene ends were 1 base for V and 6 bases for J; bases not matched to a gene: 9. Germline CDR1 and CDR2: SGHVS and FQNEAQ. This CDR3 is built from 15 residues. The CDR3 nucleotides are TGTGCCAGCAGCTTAGGGATGAGGGAGGGCCTCGAGCAGTACTTC. Its protein product is CASSLGMREGLEQYF.

CDR3 nucleotide sequence: TGTGCCAGCAGCGGTCAGGGGGCTAGTTCACCCCTCCACTTT. It yields the protein CASSGQGASSPLHF. The gene calls are TRBV7-8 and TRBJ1-6, with 8 bases fitting TRBD1. Germline CDR1 reads SGHVS; CDR2 reads FQNEAQ. The CDR3 has 14 residues. Unmatched junction bases numbered 6, after V lost 5 bases and J lost 9 bases. Filled out from reference TRBV7-8 and TRBJ1-6, the complete variable domain reads GAGVSQSPRYKVAKRGQDVALRCDPISGHVSLFWYQQALGQGPEFLTYFQNEAQLDKSGLPSDRFFAERPEGSVSTLKIQRTQQEDSAVYLCASSGQGASSPLHFGNGTRLTVT.

Remarks on this clone: In the same sample, other DNA sequences code for this CDR3. This sequence joins TRBV7-9 and TRBJ1-1; D may be TRBD1 (6 bases). CDR3 length equals 13 residues. Trimming pared 1 base from V and 4 bases from J, leaving 7 bases between. Germline V gene lookup returns CDR1 SEHNR and CDR2 FQNEAQ (reference sequence). The CDR3 region is CASSLEGGTEAFF. The CDR3 nucleotides are TGTGCCAGCAGCTTAGAAGGGGGCACTGAAGCTTTCTTT.

The V and J genes are TRBV6-2 or TRBV6-3 and TRBJ1-6; no firm D call. The germline V and J ends were trimmed by 2 bases and 4 bases, with 6 bases remaining between them. Germline CDR1 MNHEY, CDR2 SVGEGT. There are 14 residues in the CDR3. The CDR3 sequence is CASSYQQYNSPLHF. CDR3 DNA sequence: TGTGCCAGCAGTTACCAACAGTATAATTCACCCCTCCACTTT.

J is TRBJ1-6 and V is TRBV13; possible D gene TRBD1, 6 bases. This CDR3 spans 17 amino acids. CDR1 and CDR2 (germline): PRHDT, FYEKMQ (reference sequence). Trimming took 5 bases from V and 0 from J, leaving 14 bases between them. This CDR3 is CASSRRGGSSYNSPLHF. Written as DNA, the CDR3 is TGTGCCAGCAGCCGAAGGGGGGGAAGCTCCTATAATTCACCCCTCCACTTT.

This sequence joins TRBV5-4 and TRBJ1-1; D call uncertain. The germline V gene has CDR1 SGHNT and CDR2 YYREEE (reference sequence). The CDR3 totals 15 residues. V dropped 4 bases and J dropped 2 bases, with 15 bases sitting between them. The CDR3 DNA sequence: TGTGCCAGCAGCCGGCAGCTGGGGAGTAACACTGAAGCTTTCTTT. This codes for CASSRQLGSNTEAFF.

The chain recombines TRBV30 with TRBJ1-2, with TRBD1 identical over 9 bases. The CDR3 runs 13 residues. From germline, CDR1 is GTSNPN and CDR2 SVGIG (reference sequence). With V trimmed by 7 bases and J by 7 bases, 10 bases remained unmatched. CDR3 nucleotide sequence: TGTGCCTCCTCGACAGGGGGGGATGTTGGCTACACCTTC. It is translated as CASSTGGDVGYTF.

This clone was seen just once. The rearrangement joins TRBV19 to TRBJ1-6; the match to TRBD1 covers 10 bases. With 5 bases clipped from V and 8 bases from J, the junction kept 9 bases outside the gene matches. CDR1 and CDR2 (germline): LNHDA, SQIVND (reference sequence). CDR3 length equals 16 residues. The CDR3 here is CASSLRDRGSDSPLHF. The CDR3 region has the DNA TGTGCCAGTAGTCTAAGGGACAGGGGTTCGGATTCACCCCTCCACTTT.